The T cell receptor (beta chain) described here comes from a study of vaccination and CD4 T cells after COVID-19. Once obtained from cultured CD4+ T cells, the DNA was sequenced using the Oncomine TCR Beta short-read assay. TCRdb redid the calling of the PCR reads with MiXCR, one entry per CDR3 protein. The sample holds approximately 14,000 distinct CDR3 sequences, roughly 52% seen once. As to this clonotype: The antigen is not known.

Treatment in this sample: approximately nine-day PBMC culture with coronavirus spike peptide pools or control peptides (ViraFEST assay). The germline V gene has CDR1 LNHNV and CDR2 YYDKDF (reference sequence). After removal of 8 bases from V and 4 bases from J, the junction contained 9 bases not matched to a gene. The CDR3 has 14 amino acids. The clonotype originates from a human donor who had recovered from COVID-19. This chain connects TRBV15 to TRBJ2-5; 8 nucleotides match TRBD2. The material sequenced was CD4+ T cells from blood, cultured in vitro. The CDR3, as DNA: TGTGCCACCCGGGGGGGAGGGTTGTCAGAGACCCAGTACTTC. Translated, it gives CATRGGGLSETQYF.